This TCR beta chain was sequenced during a study of T cell responses to AZD1222 COVID-19 vaccine. TCRdb's copy holds only in-frame clones and misses some; the assay was immunoSEQ multiplex PCR. The sample consists of 150,000 to 180,000 clones, just over 90% of them appearing once. A word on this clone: Its antigen is not identified.

Study-level findings and limits: Spike-specific TCR breadth and depth went up after people got two AZD1222 doses.

Germline assignment: CDR1 MRHNA and CDR2 SNTAGT. The CDR3 runs to 12 residues. Trimming pared 2 bases from V and 6 bases from J, leaving 7 bases between. This chain joins TRBV6-4 and TRBJ1-2; D not resolved. The clonotype was recovered from an adult in good health. This specimen was peripheral blood, taken on day 0 of AZD1222 vaccination. CDR3 loop: CASSDREDGYTF. For the CDR3, the DNA is TGTGCCAGCAGTGACAGGGAGGATGGCTACACCTTC.